These 23 T cell receptor beta chains were sequenced from one sample in a study of blood T cell repertoires in COVID-19. The repertoire was sequenced with immunoSEQ multiplex PCR; TCRdb's copy has only in-frame clones and lacks some. The repertoire holds approximately 250,000 clones, with approximately 84% as singletons. The source material was peripheral blood. The receptors originated from a man between 35 and 55 years old with acute or convalescent COVID-19.

This clone appeared once. Other DNA sequences of this sample code for an identical CDR3. This chain joins TRBV5-1 and TRBJ2-7; D unclear. The germline V gene has CDR1 SGHRS and CDR2 YFSETQ. Trimming pared 0 bases from V and 4 bases from J, leaving 5 bases between. The CDR3 has 12 amino acids. The CDR3 DNA reads TGCGCCAGCAGCTTGGAATCGTACGAGCAGTACTTC. This codes for CASSLESYEQYF.

The J gene is TRBJ2-1, the V gene TRBV7-8; D gene unclear. V lost 7 bases and J lost 5, with 12 bases in between. CDR1 is SGHVS and CDR2 is FQNEAQ in the germline V gene. CDR3 length equals 13 residues. CDR3 sequence: CASKQVYHNEQFF. The CDR3 nucleotides read TGTGCCAGCAAGCAGGTTTACCACAATGAGCAGTTCTTC.

The V call is TRBV11-2, the J call TRBJ2-7; TRBD1 aligns across 8 bases. The trim removed 6 bases at V and 3 bases at J, leaving 7 bases unmatched. The CDR3 has 14 amino acids. Germline lookup yields CDR1 SGHAT and CDR2 FQNNGV. CDR3 DNA: TGTGCCAGCAGAACGATCGGGACAGGCTACGAGCAGTACTTC. Protein: CASRTIGTGYEQYF.

The rearrangement uses TRBV6-4 and TRBJ1-2; 8 nucleotides line up with TRBD1. Germline CDR1 and CDR2: MRHNA and SNTAGT. The CDR3 totals 16 residues. The V gene end was trimmed by 0 bases and the J gene end by 8 bases; junction bases not matched to a gene: 11. The CDR3 nucleotides read TGTGCCAGCAGTGACTCGATGTCAGGGGGCTTAGGAGGCTACACCTTC. It specifies CASSDSMSGGLGGYTF.

V usage is TRBV3-1 (or the pseudogene TRBV3-2) and J usage is TRBJ2-2, with unresolved D. CDR1 and CDR2 (germline): LGHDT, YNNKEL (reference sequence). V gave up 2 bases and J gave up 5 bases, with 6 bases separating them. The CDR3 extends over 13 amino acids. The CDR3 sequence: CASSQIYTGELFF. CDR3 nucleotide sequence: TGTGCCAGCAGCCAAATATATACCGGGGAGCTGTTTTTT.

The chain employs TRBV11-2 and TRBJ1-5; a possible D gene is TRBD1 (5 bases). Germline lookup yields CDR1 SGHAT and CDR2 FQNNGV. The CDR3 extends over 15 amino acids. V lost 5 bases and J 5 bases, leaving 16 bases between the germline ends. The CDR3 nucleotides are TGTGCCAGCAGCCTAACGGACACGTCCTATCAGCCCCAGCATTTT. Translation: CASSLTDTSYQPQHF.

This clone was counted only a few times. This CDR3 is also generated by other DNA sequences in the sample. The rearrangement links TRBV15 to TRBJ1-5; 7 bases are shared with TRBD1. J was trimmed by 0 bases and V by 3 bases; bases with no gene match: 2. Germline CDR1 reads LNHNV; CDR2 reads YYDKDF (reference sequence). This CDR3 has 15 residues. In DNA, the CDR3 is TGTGCCACCAGCAGGGGACAGTATAGCAATCAGCCCCAGCATTTT. Translating it yields CATSRGQYSNQPQHF.

The V call is TRBV7-6, the J call TRBJ1-1; D call uncertain. The ends were cut back, 2 bases at V and 2 bases at J, with 12 bases in the middle. The germline V gene has CDR1 SGHVS and CDR2 FNYEAQ. The CDR3 is made up of 15 amino acids. CDR3 sequence: CASSLLSGSNTEAFF. The CDR3 nucleotides read TGTGCCAGCAGCTTACTTAGCGGGTCTAACACTGAAGCTTTCTTT. Complete variable domain (other parts from reference TRBV7-6 and TRBJ1-1): GAGVSQSPRYKVTKRGQDVALRCDPISGHVSLYWYRQALGQGPEFLTYFNYEAQQDKSGLPNDRFSAERPEGSISTLTIQRTEQRDSAMYRCASSLLSGSNTEAFFGQGTRLTVV.

The chain uses TRBV5-1 and TRBJ1-2, with D unclear. V gave up 0 bases and J gave up 6 bases, with 12 bases separating them. Germline loops: CDR1 SGHRS, CDR2 YFSETQ. The CDR3 is 14 amino acids. The CDR3 DNA sequence: TGCGCCAGCAGCTTGGGGTCTCCTCGGGATGGCTACACCTTC. Translated, it gives CASSLGSPRDGYTF.

The V and J genes are TRBV5-6 and TRBJ2-7; D is unclear. CDR3 length equals 14 residues. The germline V and J ends were trimmed by 4 bases and 0 bases, with 11 bases remaining between them. CDR1 and CDR2 (germline): SGHDT, YYEEEE. The CDR3 region is CASSPSSLSYEQYF. CDR3 nucleotides: TGTGCCAGCAGCCCATCAAGCCTCTCCTACGAGCAGTACTTC.

The rearrangement joins TRBV13 to TRBJ1-3; 8 bases are shared with TRBD1. The V gene's germline CDR1 is PRHDT and CDR2 FYEKMQ (reference sequence). The CDR3 runs to 17 residues. The trim removed 4 bases at V and 0 bases at J, leaving 8 bases unmatched. CDR3 in amino acids: CASSSGTGQTSGNTIYF. CDR3 DNA: TGTGCCAGCAGCTCAGGGACAGGCCAAACCTCTGGAAACACCATATATTTT. Full variable domain (outside the CDR3, taken from reference TRBV13 and TRBJ1-3): AAGVIQSPRHLIKEKRETATLKCYPIPRHDTVYWYQQGPGQDPQFLISFYEKMQSDKGSIPDRFSAQQFSDYHSELNMSSLELGDSALYFCASSSGTGQTSGNTIYFGEGSWLTVV.

This clone showed up just once. The chain combines TRBV9 with TRBJ1-2, with TRBD1 as a possible D gene (6 bases). This CDR3 has 15 amino acids. Trimming took 0 bases from V and 4 from J, leaving 13 bases between them. Germline CDR1 is SGDLS and CDR2 is YYNGEE. CDR3: CASSVATGMGYGYTF. The CDR3 nucleotides read TGTGCCAGCAGCGTAGCAACAGGGATGGGCTATGGCTACACCTTC.

V and J are TRBV5-4 and TRBJ2-3, with 8 bases that match TRBD2. The CDR3 totals 15 residues. Per the germline V gene, CDR1 is SGHNT and CDR2 is YYREEE (reference sequence). Trimming took 4 bases from V and 10 from J; bases not matched to a gene: 14. CDR3 nucleotides: TGTGCCAGCAGCCCGGGGGGGATCGGAGGCGATTCGCAGTATTTT. Translating it yields CASSPGGIGGDSQYF.

This chain's CDR3 is CAWSGGQGRGGYTF. CDR3 nucleotide sequence: TGTGCCTGGAGTGGCGGACAGGGGCGCGGTGGCTACACCTTC. The chain employs TRBV30 and TRBJ1-2, with 9 bases aligning to TRBD1. Trimming cost V 1 base and J 7 bases; bases outside gene matches: 7. Germline-derived CDR1 and CDR2 are GTSNPN and SVGIG (reference sequence). The CDR3 covers 14 residues. Together with reference TRBV30 and TRBJ1-2, the CDR3 gives the full variable domain: SQTIHQWPATLVQPVGSPLSLECTVEGTSNPNLYWYRQAAGRGLQLLFYSVGIGQISSEVPQNLSASRPQDRQFILSSKKLLLSDSGFYLCAWSGGQGRGGYTFGSGTRLTVV.

The CDR3 spells CSASEASGKPPDTQYF. CDR3 nucleotide sequence: TGCAGTGCTAGTGAGGCTAGCGGGAAACCCCCAGATACGCAGTATTTT. The chain carries TRBV20-1 and TRBJ2-3; 9 nucleotides line up with TRBD2. The V gene end was trimmed by 3 bases and the J gene end by 4 bases; junction bases not matched to a gene: 11. This CDR3 contains 16 residues. Germline V gene sequence: CDR1 DFQATT, CDR2 SNEGSKA (reference sequence).

The CDR3 loop is CASSFSGKNTEAFF. CDR3 coding DNA: TGTGCCAGCAGTTTCTCAGGAAAGAACACTGAAGCTTTCTTT. This rearrangement joins TRBV27 to TRBJ1-1; D is uncertain. Trimming removed 3 bases at V and 1 base at J, with 9 bases between. Germline V CDR1 and CDR2: MNHEY, SMNVEV (reference sequence). This CDR3 is built from 14 residues.

V usage is TRBV29-1 and J usage is TRBJ2-7, with a weak D call TRBD1 (6 bases). Germline loops: CDR1 SQVTM, CDR2 ANQGSEA. V lost 5 bases to trimming and J lost 5 bases, with 25 bases between them. This CDR3 contains 16 residues. CDR3 coding DNA: TGCAGCGTTATTCAGGGGCTGACCAGTACCAGAAACGAGCAGTACTTC. Protein: CSVIQGLTSTRNEQYF.

A word on this clone: At one of its ends the junction is not consistent with the germline gene, which may arise from a read error. The chain employs TRBV7-2 and TRBJ1-4; 8 bases are a match to TRBD1. Looked up from germline, CDR1 is SGHTA and CDR2 is FQGNSA. The CDR3 loop spans 13 amino acids. CDR3 nucleotides: TGTGCCAGCAGCTTCGGGTATGCGGACAGGGTGGTTTTT. It encodes CASSFGYADRVVF.

The V and J genes are TRBV24-1 and TRBJ1-2; TRBD1 matches at 7 bases. Germline V gene data show CDR1 as KGHDR and CDR2 as SFDVKD. The CDR3 is 15 residues long. Germline trimming cut 3 bases from V and 5 bases from J; bases unmatched to any gene: 8. CDR3 nucleotides: TGTGCCACCAGTGATGTGACAGGGACCCCATATGGCTACACCTTC. The encoded protein is CATSDVTGTPYGYTF.

The chain combines TRBV19 with TRBJ1-4; D gene uncertain. The CDR3 totals 15 residues. V lost 5 bases and J 3 bases, leaving 13 bases between the germline ends. Germline V gene lookup returns CDR1 LNHDA and CDR2 SQIVND (reference sequence). The CDR3 bases are TGTGCCAGTAGTTTCCCGAGGCGTCCTAATGAAAAACTGTTTTTT. Translating gives CASSFPRRPNEKLFF.

The chain has TRBV12-5 and TRBJ2-1; 9 bases map to TRBD2. The germline V gene has CDR1 LGHNT and CDR2 FRNRAP. The CDR3 covers 17 residues. V shed 0 bases, J shed 3 bases, and the junction held 6 bases outside the gene matches. In nucleotides, the CDR3 is TGTGCTAGTGGTTTGGTTATAGCGGGGGAGTACTACAATGAGCAGTTCTTC. Its translation is CASGLVIAGEYYNEQFF.

V is TRBV29-1 and J is TRBJ1-2; TRBD1 matches at 9 bases. There are 15 residues in the CDR3. J lost 1 base, V lost 4 bases, and 7 bases had no gene match. The germline CDR1 and CDR2 sequences are SQVTM and ANQGSEA. The CDR3 coding sequence is TGCAGCGTTGTTCGAGACAGGGGGAGTAACTATGGCTACACCTTC. This sequence encodes CSVVRDRGSNYGYTF.

V and J are TRBV30 and TRBJ2-1; no reliable D call. V gave up 2 bases and J gave up 8 bases, with 16 bases separating them. In germline, CDR1 is GTSNPN, CDR2 SVGIG (reference sequence). CDR3 length: 14 residues. This chain's CDR3 is CAWSQGQVPDEQFF. The CDR3 nucleotides read TGTGCCTGGAGTCAAGGTCAGGTTCCGGATGAGCAGTTCTTC.